A selection of T cell receptor beta chains follows, all from one sample in a study of T cell changes during pregnancy in multiple sclerosis. TCRdb's copy holds only in-frame clones and misses some; the assay was immunoSEQ multiplex PCR. The table has about 53,000 clones, 85% to 90% seen once; the top ten hold under 6.5%. The sequencing here drew on peripheral blood, taken after pregnancy. The origin of the receptors is a female donor in good health, enrolled as a control in a pregnancy study. CDR3s include the opening cysteine and the closing phenylalanine or tryptophan. The D gene is left open where the match is weak. Rows give clone size only sometimes, using once, few, many, or a class for an expanded clone.

j_call,v_call,clone_size,d_call,cdr3_aa,cdr3_nt
TRBJ2-1,TRBV2,.,TRBD2,CASSEASLAGRDEQFF,TGTGCCAGCAGTGAAGCGAGCCTAGCGGGGCGGGATGAGCAGTTCTTC
TRBJ1-5,TRBV30,.,.,CAWSLSAGYSNQPQHF,TGTGCCTGGAGTTTATCGGCAGGGTATAGCAATCAGCCCCAGCATTTT
TRBJ1-4,TRBV5-4,.,TRBD1,CASSSSAGQGEKLFF,TGTGCCAGCAGCTCATCGGCGGGACAGGGAGAAAAACTGTTTTTT
TRBJ2-7,TRBV5-4,.,TRBD2,CASSLSGGAYEQYF,TGTGCCAGCAGCTTGAGCGGGGGGGCCTACGAGCAGTACTTC
TRBJ1-1,TRBV10-3,.,.,CATAGASEAFF,TGTGCCACCGCAGGGGCCAGTGAAGCTTTCTTT
TRBJ2-1,TRBV27,.,TRBD2,CASSSLAGGKNEQFF,TGTGCCAGCAGTTCCCTAGCGGGAGGAAAGAATGAGCAGTTCTTC
TRBJ1-6,TRBV6-5,once,TRBD1,CASRPGTGVSPLHF,TGTGCCAGCCGCCCGGGGACAGGAGTTTCACCCCTCCACTTT
TRBJ2-3,TRBV5-1,.,.,CASSSDTGTDTQYF,TGCGCCAGCAGCTCTGACACCGGCACAGATACGCAGTATTTT
TRBJ2-5,TRBV13,once,TRBD1,CASSLGTGVLRETQYF,TGTGCCAGCAGCTTAGGGACAGGGGTGTTGAGAGAGACCCAGTACTTC
TRBJ2-1,TRBV18,.,TRBD1,CASSTGTGLSEQFF,TGTGCCAGCTCAACCGGGACAGGGCTAAGTGAGCAGTTCTTC
TRBJ1-2,TRBV25-1,.,.,CASSYRSNYGYTF,TGTGCCAGCAGTTACAGGAGTAACTATGGCTACACCTTC
TRBJ1-5,TRBV28,.,.,CASRGQGGNQPQHF,TGTGCCAGCAGGGGGCAGGGTGGAAATCAGCCCCAGCATTTT
TRBJ1-4,TRBV29-1,.,.,CSARTATNEKLFF,TGCAGCGCTAGGACAGCAACTAATGAAAAACTGTTTTTT
TRBJ1-4,TRBV9,.,TRBD1,CASSAMGQYNEKLFF,TGTGCCAGCAGCGCCATGGGACAGTATAATGAAAAACTGTTTTTT
TRBJ2-7,TRBV7-9,.,TRBD1,CASSFTGTGDYEQYF,TGTGCCAGCAGCTTCACCGGGACAGGGGACTACGAGCAGTACTTC
TRBJ1-2,TRBV5-4,.,.,CASSGQNYGYTF,TGTGCCAGCAGTGGACAAAACTATGGCTACACCTTC
TRBJ2-2,TRBV5-1,.,TRBD1,CASSRGTELTGELFF,TGCGCCAGCAGCCGTGGGACAGAACTCACCGGGGAGCTGTTTTTT
TRBJ1-1,TRBV11-3,.,.,CASSLDRATEAFF,TGTGCCAGCAGCTTAGACAGGGCCACTGAAGCTTTCTTT
TRBJ1-5,TRBV2,few,TRBD1,CASRDRGKQPQHF,TGTGCCAGCAGGGACAGGGGTAAGCAGCCCCAGCATTTT
TRBJ1-2,TRBV6-1,.,TRBD1,CASSERGRKNGYTF,TGTGCCAGCAGTGAAAGGGGGCGCAAGAATGGCTACACCTTC
TRBJ1-1,TRBV5-1,.,.,CASSVSPEYTEAFF,TGCGCCAGCAGCGTTTCTCCCGAGTACACTGAAGCTTTCTTT
TRBJ1-6,TRBV2,few,.,CASSERRADPNSPLHF,TGTGCCAGCAGCGAGCGGAGGGCCGATCCCAATTCACCCCTCCACTTT
TRBJ1-2,TRBV4-3,.,.,CASSQVTGPYGYTF,TGCGCCAGCAGCCAAGTTACAGGGCCATATGGCTACACCTTC
TRBJ1-6,TRBV6-1,.,.,CASSERRPDNSPLHF,TGTGCCAGCAGTGAAAGGAGGCCTGATAATTCACCCCTCCACTTT